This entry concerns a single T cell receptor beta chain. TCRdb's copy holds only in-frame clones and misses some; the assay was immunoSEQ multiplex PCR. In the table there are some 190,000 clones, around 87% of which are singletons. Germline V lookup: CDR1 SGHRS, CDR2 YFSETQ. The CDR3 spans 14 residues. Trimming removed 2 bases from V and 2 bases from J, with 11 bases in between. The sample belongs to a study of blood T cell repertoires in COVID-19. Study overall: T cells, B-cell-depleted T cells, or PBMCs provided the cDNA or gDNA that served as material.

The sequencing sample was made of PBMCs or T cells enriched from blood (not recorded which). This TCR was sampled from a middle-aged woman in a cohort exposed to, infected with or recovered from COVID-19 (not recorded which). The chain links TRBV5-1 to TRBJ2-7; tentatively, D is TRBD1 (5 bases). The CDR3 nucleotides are TGCGCCAGCAGCTTAAGGACAAGCCCCTACGAGCAGTACTTC. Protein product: CASSLRTSPYEQYF.